Listed here are 10 T cell receptor beta chains from one sample, sequenced in a study of a mutant IDH1 vaccine in newly diagnosed glioma. Time point given: week 47, end of study. Every vaccination contained 300 ug of the mutant IDH1 20-mer peptide and was paired with topical imiquimod. These receptors' antigens are unknown. Method: immunoSEQ multiplex PCR; TCRdb's copy keeps in-frame clones and lacks some. This sample yields about 34,000 clones, of which around nine tenths are seen a single time; 12% belongs to the top ten. The sequenced sample was PBMCs, obtained from a glioma patient whose treatment included an IDH1 peptide vaccine. Receptor source: a woman in her 30s with glioma.

The rearrangement uses TRBV2 and TRBJ2-5, with a weak D call TRBD1 (7 bases). CDR1 SNHLY and CDR2 FYNNEI come from the germline V gene. V shed 7 bases and J shed 2 bases, with 11 bases lying between them. There are 13 residues in the CDR3. The CDR3 region has the DNA TGTGCCAGCACCCCAGGGGGGCAAGAGACCCAGTACTTC. This encodes CASTPGGQETQYF.

The V gene is TRBV7-2, the J gene TRBJ2-3; D is unclear. Germline V gene sequence: CDR1 SGHTA, CDR2 FQGNSA. The germline V and J ends were trimmed by 1 base and 3 bases, with 8 bases remaining between them. There are 14 residues in the CDR3. The CDR3 loop reads CASSLEGLTDTQYF. In DNA form, the CDR3 reads TGTGCCAGCAGCTTAGAGGGTCTGACAGATACGCAGTATTTT.

The chain recombines TRBV29-1 with TRBJ2-3; maybe TRBD2 (6 bases). Between the trimmed V and J ends, which lost 7 bases and 1 base, there was a span of 18 bases. Per germline, CDR1 SQVTM and CDR2 ANQGSEA. This CDR3 comprises 15 residues. The CDR3 region is CSARGSAQGTDTQYF. CDR3 sequence (DNA): TGCAGCGCTCGGGGGTCCGCTCAGGGCACAGATACGCAGTATTTT.

The chain recombines TRBV10-1 with TRBJ1-5; 9 bases map to TRBD1. With V trimmed by 6 bases and J by 0 bases, 9 bases remained unmatched. Per the germline V gene, CDR1 is WNHNN and CDR2 is SYGVQD (reference sequence). The CDR3 totals 17 residues. Here the CDR3 reads CASRKQGAPYSNQPQHF. For the CDR3, the DNA is TGCGCCAGCAGAAAACAGGGGGCCCCTTATAGCAATCAGCCCCAGCATTTT.

DNA for the CDR3: TGCGCCAGCAGCCAAGAGGTTGGGTCCCGGGGACGAGCTTTCTTT. Translated: CASSQEVGSRGRAFF. The chain links TRBV4-1 to TRBJ1-1; TRBD1 might be the D (5 bases). The CDR3 sequence is 15 residues long. CDR1 and CDR2 (germline): MGHRA, YSYEKL. Deletions cut 0 bases from V and 10 bases from J, with 18 bases between.

This chain links TRBV6-5 with TRBJ2-1; 8 nucleotides match TRBD2. Germline loops: CDR1 MNHEY, CDR2 SVGAGI. This CDR3 region has 16 residues. The J segment lost 6 bases and the V segment lost 4 bases, leaving 11 bases of the junction unmatched. The CDR3 protein is CASSFSGGFMINEQFF. CDR3 sequence (DNA): TGTGCCAGCAGTTTCAGCGGGGGTTTTATGATCAATGAGCAGTTCTTC.

The chain joins TRBV19 to TRBJ2-7; 10 bases are a match to TRBD1. Germline lookup yields CDR1 LNHDA and CDR2 SQIVND (reference sequence). The junction had 9 bases not matched to a gene; V was cut back by 10 bases and J by 3 bases. CDR3 length equals 14 residues. In nucleotides, the CDR3 is TGTGCCACCCAAGCGACAGGGGGCATCTACGAGCAGTACTTC. Amino acids: CATQATGGIYEQYF.

The rearrangement uses TRBV7-9 and TRBJ1-1; tentative D call: TRBD1 (5 bases). The CDR3 is 13 amino acids. Between the trimmed V and J ends, which lost 4 bases and 5 bases, there was a span of 11 bases. Germline V gene lookup returns CDR1 SEHNR and CDR2 FQNEAQ (reference sequence). The CDR3 here is CASSWGPGTEAFF. In DNA form, the CDR3 reads TGTGCCAGCAGCTGGGGCCCGGGGACTGAAGCTTTCTTT. The whole variable domain, filled in from reference TRBV7-9 and TRBJ1-1, reads DTGVSQNPRHKITKRGQNVTFRCDPISEHNRLYWYRQTLGQGPEFLTYFQNEAQLEKSRLLSDRFSAERPKGSFSTLEIQRTEQGDSAMYLCASSWGPGTEAFFGQGTRLTVV.

This CDR3 reads CASSLGLVNEQYF. The CDR3 nucleotides are TGTGCCAGCAGCTTAGGGTTGGTGAACGAGCAGTACTTC. This chain links TRBV7-2 with TRBJ2-7; D is undetermined. CDR3 length: 13 amino acids. CDR1 and CDR2 from the germline V gene are SGHTA and FQGNSA. The V end was cut by 1 base, the J end by 5 bases, with 9 bases between.

The chain employs TRBV7-9 and TRBJ2-7, with 9 nucleotides matching TRBD1. CDR3 size: 13 residues. V trimming: 10 bases; J trimming: 6 bases; junction bases outside the gene matches: 10. Per the germline V gene, CDR1 is SEHNR and CDR2 is FQNEAQ (reference sequence). CDR3 coding DNA: TGTGCCATCTTCGGGACAGGGTTGGGCGAGCAGTACTTC. Translating it yields CAIFGTGLGEQYF.